A single sample is the source of the 23 T cell receptor beta chains below, sequenced in a study of blood T cell repertoires in COVID-19. Sequenced by immunoSEQ multiplex PCR; TCRdb stores in-frame clones only, minus some. The sample has over 200,000 clones, around 90% seen once. Sample: PBMCs or T cells enriched from blood (not recorded which). All receptors come from a man aged 30 to 39 who had recovered from COVID-19.

This clone was detected once. The CDR3 bases are TGCGCCAGCAGCCTACAGGGACAGGGGGCGGCTGGAAACACCATATATTTT. Its protein product is CASSLQGQGAAGNTIYF. This sequence joins TRBV4-3 and TRBJ1-3; TRBD1 matches at 12 bases. Germline CDR1 is LGHNA and CDR2 is YSLEER. The CDR3 totals 17 residues. With V trimmed by 4 bases and J by 2 bases, 6 bases remained unmatched.

In its sample, this clone was seen a few times. The chain has TRBV30 and TRBJ1-1, with TRBD1 identical over 7 bases. Trimming took 3 bases from V and 9 from J; bases not matched to a gene: 19. The CDR3 covers 16 residues. Germline V gives CDR1 GTSNPN, CDR2 SVGIG (reference sequence). The CDR3 DNA is TGTGCCTGGAGCCAAACCTCATACCGGGACAGTATCCAAGCTTTCTTT. Protein sequence: CAWSQTSYRDSIQAFF.

The rearrangement joins TRBV28 to TRBJ1-2; TRBD1 aligns across 7 bases. The length of the CDR3 is 17 residues. Germline CDR1 MDHEN, CDR2 SYDVKM. V shed 2 bases and J 5 bases; nucleotides not matched to a gene: 14. Here the CDR3 reads CASSLVGVAQGEYGYTF. The CDR3 coding sequence is TGTGCCAGCAGTTTAGTGGGGGTCGCCCAGGGGGAATATGGCTACACCTTC.

The rearrangement uses TRBV2 and TRBJ2-7, with D perhaps matching TRBD2 (5 bases). Per germline, CDR1 SNHLY and CDR2 FYNNEI. This CDR3 contains 12 residues. V lost 8 bases and J 4 bases, leaving 12 bases between the germline ends. The chain's CDR3 is CASAGVLYEQYF. The CDR3 DNA reads TGTGCCAGCGCCGGGGTTCTTTACGAGCAGTACTTC. The full variable domain, with the rest looked up from reference TRBV2 and TRBJ2-7, is EPEVTQTPSHQVTQMGQEVILRCVPISNHLYFYWYRQILGQKVEFLVSFYNNEISEKSEIFDDQFSVERPDGSNFTLKIRSTKLEDSAMYFCASAGVLYEQYFGPGTRLTVT.

This clone was seen a single time. This rearrangement joins TRBV28 to TRBJ2-7; 8 bases are a match to TRBD2. CDR3 size: 16 residues. The ends lost 5 bases at V and 0 bases at J; junction bases unmatched: 9. The V gene's germline CDR1 is MDHEN and CDR2 SYDVKM. CDR3 DNA: TGTGCCAGCAGTGACCCTAGCGGGCAGTTCTCCTACGAGCAGTACTTC. Amino acids: CASSDPSGQFSYEQYF.

The chain employs TRBV4-3 and TRBJ1-6; D gene ambiguous. The V end lost 0 bases, the J end lost 7 bases, and 4 bases lay between the germline ends. The CDR3 sequence is 13 residues long. CDR1 and CDR2 from the germline V gene are LGHNA and YSLEER. CDR3 in DNA: TGCGCCAGCAGCCAAGAAATAAATTCACCCCTCCACTTT. It translates to CASSQEINSPLHF.

This clone was seen just once. V usage is TRBV18 and J usage is TRBJ2-7; TRBD2 agrees at 14 bases. The CDR3 spans 16 residues. With 3 bases clipped from V and 6 bases from J, the junction kept 7 bases outside the gene matches. CDR1 is KGHSH and CDR2 is LQKENI in the germline V gene. The CDR3, as DNA: TGTGCCAGCTCACCGGGACTAGCGGGAGAACGTTTCGAGCAGTACTTC. Its translation is CASSPGLAGERFEQYF.

The J gene is TRBJ1-2, the V gene TRBV6-2 or TRBV6-3; D is unresolved. Trimming took off 4 bases at V and 4 bases at J, with 13 bases between the two ends. This CDR3 spans 14 amino acids. The germline V gene encodes CDR1 MNHEY and CDR2 SVGEGT. The DNA for the CDR3 is TGTGCCAGCAGTTCTACAGTATCCGGCTATGGCTACACCTTC. Encoded protein: CASSSTVSGYGYTF.

This chain links TRBV7-8 with TRBJ2-3, with D maybe TRBD1 (8 bases). The germline V gene has CDR1 SGHVS and CDR2 FQNEAQ. Trimming took 2 bases from V and 4 from J, leaving 25 bases between them. The CDR3 runs to 19 residues. CDR3 coding DNA: TGTGCCAGCAGCTTACGTGGGACAGGAGGTCTAGCGGCCCCAGATACGCAGTATTTT. This encodes CASSLRGTGGLAAPDTQYF.

V and J are TRBV3-1 (or the pseudogene TRBV3-2) and TRBJ1-2, with a weak D call TRBD1 (6 bases). Trimming stripped 3 bases from V and 8 bases from J, with 19 bases between. The CDR3 runs to 15 residues. Germline V gene sequence: CDR1 LGHDT, CDR2 YNNKEL (reference sequence). CDR3 protein: CASSQTGRGSRGYTF. CDR3 coding DNA: TGTGCCAGCAGCCAGACCGGCAGGGGCTCTAGAGGCTACACCTTC.

The chain has TRBV24-1 and TRBJ2-2; the D gene is possibly TRBD1 (6 bases). From germline, CDR1 is KGHDR and CDR2 SFDVKD. The CDR3 covers 15 residues. Trimming pared 3 bases from V and 7 bases from J, leaving 14 bases between. The CDR3 DNA follows: TGTGCCACCAGTGATGCGGCAGGGGTATACGGGGAGCTGTTTTTT. It is translated as CATSDAAGVYGELFF.

The CDR3 DNA reads as TGCAGTGCTAGTACAGGGATCTACGAGCAGTACTTC. Its protein is CSASTGIYEQYF. The J gene is TRBJ2-7, the V gene TRBV20-1, with TRBD1 as a possible D gene (6 bases). V was pared by 3 bases and J by 3 bases, with 9 bases between. This CDR3 has 12 amino acids. Germline V lookup: CDR1 DFQATT, CDR2 SNEGSKA (reference sequence).

DNA of the CDR3: TGTGCCAGCAGCGCCAGACTAGCGGGGGACCAAGAGACCCAGTACTTC. Its protein product is CASSARLAGDQETQYF. The V call is TRBV9, the J call TRBJ2-5, with 12 bases that match TRBD2. The trim removed 3 bases at V and 0 bases at J, leaving 3 bases unmatched. The germline V gene encodes CDR1 SGDLS and CDR2 YYNGEE. This CDR3 region has 16 residues.

The V call is TRBV9, the J call TRBJ2-2; the match to TRBD2 covers 13 bases. J lost 4 bases, V lost 4 bases, and 7 bases had no gene match. In germline, CDR1 is SGDLS, CDR2 YYNGEE. This CDR3 is built from 17 residues. This CDR3 reads CASSSRLAGGSTGELFF. The DNA of the CDR3 is TGTGCCAGCAGCAGTCGACTAGCGGGGGGAAGCACCGGGGAGCTGTTTTTT. Filled out from reference TRBV9 and TRBJ2-2, the complete variable domain reads DSGVTQTPKHLITATGQRVTLRCSPRSGDLSVYWYQQSLDQGLQFLIQYYNGEERAKGNILERFSAQQFPDLHSELNLSSLELGDSALYFCASSSRLAGGSTGELFFGEGSRLTVL.

V usage is TRBV6-6 and J usage is TRBJ1-2; 11 bases line up with TRBD1. The CDR3 loop spans 16 amino acids. CDR1 MNHNY and CDR2 SVGAGI come from the germline V gene (reference sequence). J was trimmed by 7 bases and V by 5 bases; bases with no gene match: 12. The CDR3 reads CASSPELPGQGGGYTF. CDR3 in DNA: TGTGCCAGCAGTCCAGAACTTCCGGGACAGGGGGGTGGCTACACCTTC.

The chain links TRBV5-4 to TRBJ1-1; D gene uncertain. CDR1 is SGHNT and CDR2 is YYREEE in the germline V gene (reference sequence). Trimming took off 4 bases at V and 2 bases at J, with 21 bases between the two ends. The CDR3 contains 17 residues. CDR3 sequence: CASSDRRSGARNTEAFF. DNA for the CDR3: TGTGCCAGCAGCGACCGTCGCTCAGGCGCCCGAAACACTGAAGCTTTCTTT.

Notes on this clone: One end of the junction fails to match germline, which may point to a read error. The rearrangement uses TRBV7-4 and TRBJ1-5; D perhaps matches TRBD1 (5 bases). There are 17 residues in the CDR3. Looked up from germline, CDR1 is SGHVT and CDR2 is SQSDAQ. CDR3 sequence: CATRAANGGGSNQPQHF. CDR3 bases: TGCGCCACCCGCGCCGCAAACGGGGGGGGGAGCAATCAGCCCCAGCATTTT.

V is TRBV7-8 and J is TRBJ2-7; TRBD1 agrees at 10 bases. Germline CDR1 SGHVS, CDR2 FQNEAQ. Trimming removed 4 bases from V and 5 bases from J; junction bases left unmatched: 8. The length of the CDR3 is 15 residues. CDR3 loop: CASSSWGTGDDEQYF. As DNA, the CDR3 is TGTGCCAGCAGCTCCTGGGGGACAGGGGACGACGAGCAGTACTTC.

The chain recombines TRBV5-1 with TRBJ1-2; TRBD1 matches at 12 bases. The CDR3 totals 15 residues. Germline loops: CDR1 SGHRS, CDR2 YFSETQ. V lost 4 bases to trimming and J lost 8 bases; unmatched junction nucleotides: 9. For the CDR3, the DNA is TGCGCCAGCAGCGACCCGGGACAGGGGGCTGGGGGCTACACCTTC. Its translation: CASSDPGQGAGGYTF. The whole variable domain, filled in from reference TRBV5-1 and TRBJ1-2, reads KAGVTQTPRYLIKTRGQQVTLSCSPISGHRSVSWYQQTPGQGLQFLFEYFSETQRNKGNFPGRFSGRQFSNSRSEMNVSTLELGDSALYLCASSDPGQGAGGYTFGSGTRLTVV.

In this sample, this clone turned up once. The chain carries TRBV5-1 and TRBJ1-5, with D possibly TRBD1 on 6 matching bases. Trimming pared 4 bases from V and 7 bases from J, leaving 18 bases between. The CDR3 is made up of 15 amino acids. Germline CDR1 is SGHRS and CDR2 is YFSETQ. The CDR3, as DNA: TGCGCCAGCAGCAGCACAGGGACCCGGGGACAGCCCCAGCATTTT. This codes for CASSSTGTRGQPQHF.

Regarding this clone: This specimen includes other DNA sequences encoding the same CDR3. V is TRBV19 and J is TRBJ2-7; tentative D call: TRBD2 (6 bases). Germline V lookup: CDR1 LNHDA, CDR2 SQIVND (reference sequence). Trimming shortened V by 5 bases and J by 1 base, and 6 bases separated the two germline ends. There are 12 residues in the CDR3. CDR3 bases: TGTGCCAGTAGTGGAGGGTCCTACGAGCAGTACTTC. Protein: CASSGGSYEQYF. The full variable domain, in which reference TRBV19 and TRBJ2-7 provide the parts outside the CDR3, is DGGITQSPKYLFRKEGQNVTLSCEQNLNHDAMYWYRQDPGQGLRLIYYSQIVNDFQKGDIAEGYSVSREKKESFPLTVTSAQKNPTAFYLCASSGGSYEQYFGPGTRLTVT.

J is TRBJ2-7 and V is TRBV29-1, with 8 bases lining up with TRBD1. Germline assignment: CDR1 SQVTM and CDR2 ANQGSEA. V shed 7 bases and J 1 base; nucleotides not matched to a gene: 6. This CDR3 has 13 amino acids. The CDR3 bases are TGCAGCGCCGGGACAGGAGATTCCTACGAGCAGTACTTC. Translating gives CSAGTGDSYEQYF.

The J gene is TRBJ1-5, the V gene TRBV5-3, with a tentative D call TRBD1 (6 bases). TRBV5-3 is reported as an ORF; its role is uncertain. Trimming shortened V by 0 bases and J by 6 bases, and 16 bases separated the two germline ends. The CDR3 has 16 residues. In nucleotides, the CDR3 is TGTGCCAGAAGCTTGGAAGTTCAGGGGTGTAGTCAGCCCCAGCATTTT. This codes for CARSLEVQGCSQPQHF.